The next 15 T cell receptor beta chains were all read from a single sample in a study of T cell responses to AZD1222 COVID-19 vaccine. Libraries were prepared by immunoSEQ multiplex PCR; TCRdb keeps only in-frame clonotypes and omits some of them. The repertoire holds some 120,000 clones, with 91% as singletons. Source: peripheral blood, taken on day 0 of AZD1222 vaccination. The receptors here all came from an adult in good health.

In this sample, this clone turned up once. The V and J genes are TRBV29-1 and TRBJ2-1; weak D call: TRBD2 (5 bases). Germline CDR1 is SQVTM and CDR2 is ANQGSEA. This CDR3 comprises 15 residues. Trimming stripped 6 bases from V and 4 bases from J, with 19 bases between. CDR3 coding DNA: TGCAGCGTAGGGCGGGTGGGAGTGAGTTACAATGAGCAGTTCTTC. Translation: CSVGRVGVSYNEQFF.

J is TRBJ2-1 and V is TRBV29-1; 8 bases are a match to TRBD2. Germline CDR1 SQVTM, CDR2 ANQGSEA. V was clipped by 4 bases and J by 3 bases; unmatched bases: 8. This CDR3 has 15 amino acids. CDR3 nucleotides: TGCAGCGTTGTCCACCGGGGGGGGATCTACAATGAGCAGTTCTTC. Protein sequence: CSVVHRGGIYNEQFF.

The chain is built from TRBV6-5 and TRBJ1-2; 8 bases match TRBD1. This CDR3 contains 15 residues. Germline CDR1 MNHEY, CDR2 SVGAGI. The V gene end was trimmed by 6 bases and the J gene end by 4 bases; junction bases not matched to a gene: 10. The CDR3 loop reads CASSPNPTGGYGYTF. The DNA for the CDR3 is TGTGCCAGCAGCCCCAATCCTACAGGGGGCTATGGCTACACCTTC.

The chain recombines TRBV18 with TRBJ1-1; D is uncertain. Per germline, CDR1 KGHSH and CDR2 LQKENI. This CDR3 has 13 residues. Trimming stripped 1 base from V and 4 bases from J, with 7 bases between. CDR3 in amino acids: CASSPLWATEAFF. DNA of the CDR3: TGTGCCAGCTCACCACTGTGGGCCACTGAAGCTTTCTTT. The variable domain in full, completed from reference TRBV18 and TRBJ1-1, reads NAGVMQNPRHLVRRRGQEARLRCSPMKGHSHVYWYRQLPEEGLKFMVYLQKENIIDESGMPKERFSAEFPKEGPSILRIQQVVRGDSAAYFCASSPLWATEAFFGQGTRLTVV.

This chain joins TRBV7-9 and TRBJ2-5; perhaps TRBD1 as D (6 bases). The germline CDR1 and CDR2 sequences are SEHNR and FQNEAQ (reference sequence). This CDR3 has 14 residues. V lost 8 bases and J lost 0, with 13 bases in between. CDR3 nucleotide sequence: TGTGCCAGCGGAGTGGGGGCGTACCAAGAGACCCAGTACTTC. Protein sequence: CASGVGAYQETQYF.

The chain has TRBV2 and TRBJ2-7; no clear D. This CDR3 is 14 amino acids long. Germline lookup yields CDR1 SNHLY and CDR2 FYNNEI. V was cut by 4 bases and J by 6 bases, with 16 bases left in between. The DNA of the CDR3 is TGTGCCAGCAGTGGACGGACCGGCGAGGTCGAGCAGTACTTC. It specifies CASSGRTGEVEQYF.

This clone was recorded only once. The rearrangement links TRBV6-5 to TRBJ2-1, with 9 bases fitting TRBD1. Losses at the gene ends were 8 bases for V and 10 bases for J; bases not matched to a gene: 3. The V gene's germline CDR1 is MNHEY and CDR2 SVGAGI. The CDR3 has 11 amino acids. The CDR3 nucleotides are TGTGCCAGCTACAGGGGGCTCGAGCAGTTCTTC. Translating gives CASYRGLEQFF.

The chain uses TRBV5-4 and TRBJ2-1; 9 bases are shared with TRBD2. Unmatched junction bases numbered 12, after V lost 7 bases and J lost 4 bases. The CDR3 is 16 amino acids. CDR1 SGHNT and CDR2 YYREEE come from the germline V gene (reference sequence). The CDR3 nucleotides are TGTGCCAGCGGGTCCGGGCGGGAGGGCCTATACAATGAGCAGTTCTTC. Translated, it gives CASGSGREGLYNEQFF.

CDR3 bases: TGTGCCTGGGGGCTGTGGGGAAATCAGCCCCAGCATTTT. Translation: CAWGLWGNQPQHF. The chain couples TRBV30 to TRBJ1-5; D is undetermined. The CDR3 loop spans 13 amino acids. Trimming removed 5 bases from V and 4 bases from J, with 12 bases in between. The germline gives CDR1 GTSNPN, CDR2 SVGIG (reference sequence).

The chain recombines TRBV7-3 with TRBJ2-5; maybe TRBD2 (6 bases). Trimming stripped 3 bases from V and 5 bases from J, with 16 bases between. CDR1 SGHTA and CDR2 FQGTGA come from the germline V gene. The CDR3 runs to 15 residues. In nucleotides, the CDR3 is TGTGCCAGCAGCTTCGGACTACCCACGAAGGAGACCCAGTACTTC. It is translated as CASSFGLPTKETQYF.

This sequence joins TRBV5-6 and TRBJ1-2, with a tentative D call TRBD1 (5 bases). Germline CDR1 reads SGHDT; CDR2 reads YYEEEE. V lost 4 bases and J lost 4, with 17 bases in between. There are 15 residues in the CDR3. DNA for the CDR3: TGTGCCAGCAGCCAGAGGTGGGGACGTCGCTATGGCTACACCTTC. Translated, it gives CASSQRWGRRYGYTF.

The genes are TRBV4-1 and TRBJ1-1; 8 bases align to TRBD1. This CDR3 region has 19 residues. V lost 0 bases, J lost 0 bases, and 12 bases stayed unmatched. Germline assignment: CDR1 MGHRA and CDR2 YSYEKL. CDR3 protein: CASSQDRTGTGFMNTEAFF. The DNA of the CDR3 is TGCGCCAGCAGCCAAGACCGTACCGGGACAGGATTCATGAACACTGAAGCTTTCTTT.

The chain carries TRBV7-2 and TRBJ2-1; the match to TRBD2 covers 10 bases. J lost 0 bases, V lost 1 base, and 0 bases had no gene match. Germline CDR1 and CDR2: SGHTA and FQGNSA. The CDR3 loop spans 16 amino acids. This chain's CDR3 is CASSLGLAGSYNEQFF. The CDR3, as DNA: TGTGCCAGCAGCTTAGGACTAGCGGGCTCCTACAATGAGCAGTTCTTC.

V and J are TRBV2 and TRBJ1-5; no definite D call. Germline V lookup: CDR1 SNHLY, CDR2 FYNNEI. The CDR3 totals 16 residues. Trimming took 4 bases from V and 2 from J, leaving 15 bases between them. CDR3 sequence (DNA): TGTGCCAGCAGTGGAGAGGGCTCACATGGCAATCAGCCCCAGCATTTT. Its translation: CASSGEGSHGNQPQHF. Full variable domain (rest looked up from reference TRBV2 and TRBJ1-5): EPEVTQTPSHQVTQMGQEVILRCVPISNHLYFYWYRQILGQKVEFLVSFYNNEISEKSEIFDDQFSVERPDGSNFTLKIRSTKLEDSAMYFCASSGEGSHGNQPQHFGDGTRLSIL.

This clone was observed once. The rearrangement joins TRBV19 to TRBJ1-6, with 8 bases aligning to TRBD1. The germline CDR1 and CDR2 sequences are LNHDA and SQIVND (reference sequence). CDR3 length: 18 amino acids. The trim removed 9 bases at V and 0 bases at J, leaving 13 bases unmatched. In DNA, the CDR3 is TGTGCCAGCAGACAGGGGATGGCTGCTAGCTCCTATAATTCACCCCTCCACTTT. It encodes CASRQGMAASSYNSPLHF.